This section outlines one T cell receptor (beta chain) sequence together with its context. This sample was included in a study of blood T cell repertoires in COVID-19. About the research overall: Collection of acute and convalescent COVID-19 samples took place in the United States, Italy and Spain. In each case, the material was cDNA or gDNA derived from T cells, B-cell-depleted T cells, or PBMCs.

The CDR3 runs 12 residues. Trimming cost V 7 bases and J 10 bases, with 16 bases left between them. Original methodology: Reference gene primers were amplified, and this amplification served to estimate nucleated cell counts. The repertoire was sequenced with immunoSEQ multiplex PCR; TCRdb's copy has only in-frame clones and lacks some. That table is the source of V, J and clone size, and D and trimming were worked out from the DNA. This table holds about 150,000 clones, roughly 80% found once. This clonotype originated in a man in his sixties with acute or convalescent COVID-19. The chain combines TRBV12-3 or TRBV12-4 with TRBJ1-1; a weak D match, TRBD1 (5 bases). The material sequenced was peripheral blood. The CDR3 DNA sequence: TGTGCCAGCACCCGACAGTGGCTAGGAGCTTTCTTT. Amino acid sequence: CASTRQWLGAFF.